Listed here are 20 T cell receptor beta chains from one sample, sequenced in a study of control samples from healthy donors and cancer patients. The data were produced by immunoSEQ multiplex PCR, yet TCRdb's version contains in-frame clones alone and is incomplete. The data show 100,000 to 150,000 clones, with about 90% seen just once and 2.5% to 3.5% held by the top ten. The specimen was blood. The receptors here all came from a man between 60 and 75 years old in good health.

This sequence joins TRBV7-3 and TRBJ2-6, with 10 bases matching TRBD2. J gave up 0 bases and V 1 base, and 3 bases lay outside the gene matches. Germline loops: CDR1 SGHTA, CDR2 FQGTGA. The CDR3 consists of 18 residues. The CDR3 nucleotides read TGTGCCAGCAGCTTAAATAGCGGGGGGTCCTCTGGGGCCAACGTCCTGACTTTC. Translation gives CASSLNSGGSSGANVLTF.

This rearrangement joins TRBV6-1 to TRBJ1-6, with D possibly matching TRBD1 (5 bases). The CDR3 totals 16 residues. CDR1 is MNHNS and CDR2 is SASEGT in the germline V gene. V was clipped by 4 bases and J by 7 bases, with 17 bases between them. The CDR3 DNA reads TGTGCCAGCAGTGGGGGGAATCGACAGAGCAATTCACCCCTCCACTTT. This translates into CASSGGNRQSNSPLHF.

The V call is TRBV4-1, the J call TRBJ1-2; unclear D gene. This CDR3 is 19 amino acids long. Looked up from germline, CDR1 is MGHRA and CDR2 is YSYEKL. V was clipped by 2 bases and J by 0 bases, with 22 bases between them. The CDR3 spells CASSQPPGSGIETNYGYTF. CDR3 coding DNA: TGCGCCAGCAGCCAACCCCCGGGGTCCGGGATAGAGACTAACTATGGCTACACCTTC.

This clone was seen just once. The chain uses TRBV7-2 and TRBJ2-1; 12 bases are a match to TRBD2. The CDR3 is made up of 16 amino acids. With V trimmed by 6 bases and J by 8 bases, 11 bases remained unmatched. Germline V gene data show CDR1 as SGHTA and CDR2 as FQGNSA. The CDR3 DNA is TGTGCCAGCAGTCCAACTCTAGCGGGGGGGCCCGATGAGCAGTTCTTC. As protein: CASSPTLAGGPDEQFF.

The chain is built from TRBV9 and TRBJ2-7; the D gene is possibly TRBD1 (5 bases). The CDR3 length is 15 residues. V was pared by 0 bases and J by 3 bases, with 13 bases between. Germline V gives CDR1 SGDLS, CDR2 YYNGEE. CDR3 bases: TGTGCCAGCAGCGTAGATTGGGGAAGGGGCTACGAGCAGTACTTC. This translates into CASSVDWGRGYEQYF.

V gene TRBV18 combines with J gene TRBJ1-4, with 7 bases fitting TRBD1. Germline V CDR1 and CDR2: KGHSH, LQKENI. The CDR3 is 15 amino acids. Trimming at V came to 4 bases and at J to 6 bases, leaving 8 bases not matched to a gene. CDR3 nucleotide sequence: TGTGCCAGCTCACGCGAGTTTGGGACAGATGAAAAACTGTTTTTT. Translation: CASSREFGTDEKLFF.

V is TRBV9 and J is TRBJ2-3; D could derive from TRBD1 or TRBD2 (5 bases each). The V and J ends lost 3 bases and 6 bases respectively, with 17 bases between them. This CDR3 has 15 amino acids. The germline CDR1 and CDR2 sequences are SGDLS and YYNGEE. CDR3 in amino acids: CASSGGAITSDTQYF. CDR3 bases: TGTGCCAGCAGCGGAGGGGCCATTACTTCGGATACGCAGTATTTT.

The rearrangement uses TRBV25-1 and TRBJ2-3; maybe TRBD2 (5 bases). V lost 4 bases and J lost 2, with 16 bases in between. The CDR3 has 16 amino acids. From germline, CDR1 is MGHDK and CDR2 SYGVNS. The CDR3 spells CASSGAGSRATDTQYF. DNA of the CDR3: TGTGCCAGCAGTGGAGCAGGTTCGAGGGCCACAGATACGCAGTATTTT.

The chain uses TRBV13 and TRBJ1-1, with D hard to call. The V end lost 5 bases, the J end lost 5 bases, and 12 bases lay between the germline ends. This CDR3 contains 13 residues. Germline CDR1 and CDR2: PRHDT and FYEKMQ (reference sequence). The CDR3 reads CASSRTGRTEAFF. The CDR3 DNA follows: TGTGCCAGCAGCAGAACCGGGCGGACTGAAGCTTTCTTT.

The chain employs TRBV24-1 and TRBJ1-2; a possible D gene is TRBD1 (6 bases). The CDR3 contains 12 residues. The germline gives CDR1 KGHDR, CDR2 SFDVKD. V was pared by 10 bases and J by 5 bases, with 13 bases between. CDR3 nucleotides: TGTGCCACTAGTAAGGGGGGATATGGCTACACCTTC. Translation: CATSKGGYGYTF.

The V call is TRBV19, the J call TRBJ2-2; TRBD1 or TRBD2 may be the D gene (5 bases each). Trimming removed 3 bases at V and 5 bases at J, with 13 bases between. CDR1 is LNHDA and CDR2 is SQIVND in the germline V gene (reference sequence). The CDR3 covers 15 residues. The CDR3 nucleotides are TGTGCCAGTAGTATCGAGGGACGGCGGACCGGGGAGCTGTTTTTT. It translates to CASSIEGRRTGELFF.

The chain joins TRBV20-1 to TRBJ1-1; perhaps TRBD1 as D (5 bases). The CDR3 length is 11 residues. Germline CDR1 is DFQATT and CDR2 is SNEGSKA (reference sequence). Trimming pared 6 bases from V and 2 bases from J, leaving 7 bases between. CDR3 amino acids: CSAGVNTEAFF. The CDR3 DNA reads TGCAGTGCGGGGGTAAACACTGAAGCTTTCTTT.

J is TRBJ2-7 and V is TRBV5-1; 9 nucleotides line up with TRBD2. With 2 bases clipped from V and 4 bases from J, the junction kept 7 bases outside the gene matches. Germline V gene sequence: CDR1 SGHRS, CDR2 YFSETQ. The CDR3 has 15 amino acids. For the CDR3, the DNA is TGCGCCAGCAGCTTTTCTAGCGGGGAATTTTACGAGCAGTACTTC. This codes for CASSFSSGEFYEQYF. The full variable domain, rest sourced from reference TRBV5-1 and TRBJ2-7, is KAGVTQTPRYLIKTRGQQVTLSCSPISGHRSVSWYQQTPGQGLQFLFEYFSETQRNKGNFPGRFSGRQFSNSRSEMNVSTLELGDSALYLCASSFSSGEFYEQYFGPGTRLTVT.

V and J are TRBV7-8 and TRBJ1-5; D gene uncertain. Germline CDR1 and CDR2: SGHVS and FQNEAQ. The CDR3 totals 13 residues. Trimming shortened V by 5 bases and J by 3 bases, and 8 bases separated the two germline ends. The CDR3 protein is CASSLENNQPQHF. The CDR3 nucleotides read TGTGCCAGCAGCCTGGAGAACAATCAGCCCCAGCATTTT.

This rearrangement joins TRBV19 to TRBJ1-2, with 7 positions matching TRBD1. The germline gives CDR1 LNHDA, CDR2 SQIVND (reference sequence). This CDR3 has 15 amino acids. J gave up 4 bases and V 7 bases, and 12 bases lay outside the gene matches. The CDR3 region has the DNA TGTGCCAGTAACAAAGCGGCAGGGGGTAGCTATGGCTACACCTTC. Translated: CASNKAAGGSYGYTF.

The chain joins TRBV11-2 to TRBJ1-1; D unclear. V shed 0 bases and J shed 0 bases, with 11 bases lying between them. This CDR3 contains 16 residues. Germline V gene sequence: CDR1 SGHAT, CDR2 FQNNGV. The CDR3 DNA is TGTGCCAGCAGCTTAGATGTCTGGCAGATGAACACTGAAGCTTTCTTT. It codes for CASSLDVWQMNTEAFF.

This chain joins TRBV6-2 or TRBV6-3 and TRBJ1-5; unclear D gene. V shed 5 bases and J shed 9 bases, with 14 bases lying between them. CDR1 MNHEY and CDR2 SVGEGT come from the germline V gene. The CDR3 loop spans 13 amino acids. The CDR3 sequence is CASSPDGVRPQHF. The DNA of the CDR3 is TGTGCCAGCAGTCCGGACGGGGTTCGGCCCCAGCATTTT.

As for this clone: Other DNA sequences within the sample encode an identical CDR3. The genes are TRBV7-2 and TRBJ1-5; weak D call: TRBD1 (5 bases). Trimming stripped 1 base from V and 7 bases from J, with 14 bases between. The CDR3 is made up of 15 amino acids. The germline CDR1 and CDR2 sequences are SGHTA and FQGNSA. The CDR3: CASSLDSGGGQPQHF. The CDR3 nucleotides read TGTGCCAGCAGCTTAGACTCCGGGGGTGGGCAGCCCCAGCATTTT. Supplemented by reference TRBV7-2 and TRBJ1-5, the full variable domain reads GAGVSQSPSNKVTEKGKDVELRCDPISGHTALYWYRQSLGQGLEFLIYFQGNSAPDKSGLPSDRFSAERTGGSVSTLTIQRTQQEDSAVYLCASSLDSGGGQPQHFGDGTRLSIL.

This clone was observed once. This rearrangement joins TRBV7-8 to TRBJ1-4; no clear D gene. Trimming shortened V by 5 bases and J by 2 bases, and 15 bases separated the two germline ends. CDR3 length equals 16 residues. Germline values: CDR1 SGHVS, CDR2 FQNEAQ. CDR3 sequence (DNA): TGTGCCAGCAGCCGTAGTATGGGCGCGACTAATGAAAAACTGTTTTTT. Translated, it gives CASSRSMGATNEKLFF. The entire variable domain, with the rest obtained from reference TRBV7-8 and TRBJ1-4, is as follows: GAGVSQSPRYKVAKRGQDVALRCDPISGHVSLFWYQQALGQGPEFLTYFQNEAQLDKSGLPSDRFFAERPEGSVSTLKIQRTQQEDSAVYLCASSRSMGATNEKLFFGSGTQLSVL.

This chain uses TRBV11-3 with TRBJ2-1, with 10 nucleotides matching TRBD2. The CDR3 runs to 17 residues. Germline V gene sequence: CDR1 SGHNT, CDR2 YENEEA. J lost 0 bases, V lost 5 bases, and 7 bases had no gene match. CDR3 nucleotide sequence: TGTGCCAGCAGCAGAGCCGCTAGCGGGGGCTCCTACAATGAGCAGTTCTTC. Its protein product is CASSRAASGGSYNEQFF.